This record covers a single T cell receptor (beta chain). This clonotype has ten or more counts. Its binding antigen is unknown. Base qualities are not recorded, but no much larger clone differs from it by a single base. This sample is part of a study of T cells in Graves' hyperthyroidism and ophthalmopathy (dated by TCRdb to about 2019). At the level of the whole study: Peripheral blood samples were taken at initial diagnosis, before any treatment was given. Prospective prediction of ophthalmopathy was tested in an independent validation cohort of approximately 19 hyperthyroidism patients and 15 to 17 patients who later progressed to ophthalmopathy. According to the paper, TCR Vbeta CDR3 sequencing was carried out on 135 peripheral blood samples, which came from fewer than 50 ophthalmopathy, approximately 72 hyperthyroidism and roughly 17 progressor patients. To identify TCR V-J signatures that set the groups apart, the researchers used a discovery cohort of about a hundred patients, made up of under 45 with Graves' ophthalmopathy and some 56 with stable Graves' hyperthyroidism. After sampling, hyperthyroidism patients received methimazole starting at 30 mg daily, and ophthalmopathy patients received high-dose intravenous methylprednisolone. For training and testing, the 95 to 100 patients in the discovery cohort were randomly divided in a 7:3 ratio. In several Graves' hyperthyroidism patients, the study also compared T-cell repertoires from thyroid tissue with T-cell repertoires from blood.

Stable Graves' hyperthyroidism was defined as no progression to ophthalmopathy during 18 months of follow-up. The hyperthyroidism patients were between 18 and 65 years old and newly diagnosed, with a disease duration of less than 2 months. Exclusion was applied to patients with uncontrolled infections, other autoimmune diseases, pregnancy or lactation. Diagnoses were established on the basis of clinical symptoms, serum thyroxine and TRAb, thyroid ultrasound, and orbital computed tomography. PBMCs were separated from roughly 10 ml of fresh peripheral blood using Ficoll-Paque density gradient centrifugation. Trizol reagent was used to extract total RNA, and RNA quality was then checked on an Agilent 2100 Bioanalyzer. The TCR beta CDR3 regions were amplified from the RNA transcripts. The first round of RT-PCR for the TCR CDR3 was performed with the HTBI primer set and the Qiagen OneStep RT-PCR kit. Libraries were constructed in a second round of multiplex PCR, after which size selection and purification were performed. The libraries were sequenced on an Illumina HiSeq2000 using paired-end 100 bp reads. Processing in the source paper ran as follows. Raw data were processed with SOAPnuke, discarding reads with adapters, uncalled bases, mean Phred below 15, or no exact constant-primer or identifier match. COPE v1.2.5 was used to merge high-quality paired reads, and clonotypes were defined as unique nucleotide sequences. MiTCR v1.1 was used to align the clonotypes against IMGT TRBV, TRBD and TRBJ reference segments. Analysis was restricted to V-J combinations with a frequency above 0.0001, which covered roughly 99% of repertoires. The TCS score was defined as the ratio of F50 (clonal expansion) to E x V (chaos), calculated using BLOSUM62-based TCRdist between CDR3 peptides within each V-J. Welch's t-statistics and random forest reduced around 510 V-J features to roughly 13, which were used in a naive Bayes classifier (R e1071). TCRdb trimmed public reads at Q25 via fastp, called clones via MiXCR and kept in-frame beta chains. One record per CDR3 amino acid sequence lists the most common genes and DNA. These V and J calls are TCRdb output, not the study's own analysis. This sample lists about 420,000 distinct CDR3 sequences; roughly 13% were detected once. The top ten hold around 5.3% of the sample.

V is pared back by 4 bases and J by 1 base, with 5 bases lying between the germline termini. The CDR3 holds 13 amino acids from the cysteine to the phenylalanine. Kept here is only the CDR3 DNA, which spans 39 bases and is read in frame from base 1. The germline V gene (reference sequence) specifies LGHDT as CDR1 and YNNKEL as CDR2. The research as a whole found: Sample size was not statistically predetermined, and investigators were not blinded to group allocation. Ophthalmopathy was separated from stable hyperthyroidism by a 13 V-J signature model, with around 90% sensitivity and roughly 84% specificity obtained in cross-validation and 80%/75% obtained in testing. In validation, the model predicted progression to ophthalmopathy a median of 6.5 months before onset, with over 55% sensitivity and about 72% specificity. Most expanded thyroid clonotypes (frequency above 0.001) were also detected in blood, a finding suggesting that blood repertoires may reflect thyroid immune responses.

This TCR was sampled from a young woman with Graves' hyperthyroidism. The chain links TRBV3-1 with TRBJ1-3, with the D gene not clear enough to name. Sequencing was carried out using blood. The encoded CDR3 is CASSRRSGNTIYF. The DNA is as follows: TGTGCCAGCAGCCGACGTTCTGGAAACACCATATATTTT.